Each of the 32 T cell receptor beta chains below was sequenced from the same sample in a study of blood T cell repertoires in COVID-19. This table comes from immunoSEQ multiplex PCR, and its TCRdb copy is limited to in-frame clones, with some not included. The sample carries tens of thousands of clones, more than 65% recorded once. Sequenced input: peripheral blood. Source of these receptors: a man between 65 and 85 years old with COVID-19, enrolled during active disease.

V gene TRBV25-1 combines with J gene TRBJ2-1; TRBD2 agrees at 9 bases. Germline CDR1 is MGHDK and CDR2 is SYGVNS. The CDR3 length is 15 residues. The trim removed 5 bases at V and 3 bases at J, leaving 5 bases unmatched. The CDR3, as DNA: TGTGCCAGCAGTCTAGCGGGGATTTTCTACAATGAGCAGTTCTTC. Translated: CASSLAGIFYNEQFF.

The V and J genes are TRBV27 and TRBJ1-2, with D tentatively TRBD1 (6 bases). CDR1 and CDR2 (germline): MNHEY, SMNVEV (reference sequence). Deletions cut 10 bases from V and 4 bases from J, with 19 bases between. The length of the CDR3 is 14 residues. The CDR3 loop is CATSRGGLPYGYTF. In DNA form, the CDR3 reads TGTGCCACCTCGAGGGGGGGCCTACCCTATGGCTACACCTTC.

V usage is TRBV30 and J usage is TRBJ2-2, with D perhaps TRBD2 (6 bases). V was trimmed by 3 bases and J by 7 bases, leaving 18 bases between them. Germline lookup yields CDR1 GTSNPN and CDR2 SVGIG (reference sequence). CDR3 length equals 15 residues. In DNA, the CDR3 is TGTGCCTGGAGGAACCGACCGCCGCGGGGCGGGGAGCTGTTTTTT. Protein product: CAWRNRPPRGGELFF.

The J gene is TRBJ2-1, the V gene TRBV4-3, with TRBD2 matching over 11 bases. The CDR3 runs to 20 residues. The germline V gene has CDR1 LGHNA and CDR2 YSLEER. V shed 1 base, J shed 0 bases, and the junction held 11 bases outside the gene matches. CDR3 nucleotide sequence: TGCGCCAGCAGCCAAGGAGATACGGGACTAGCGGTAAGCTCCTACAATGAGCAGTTCTTC. Translation gives CASSQGDTGLAVSSYNEQFF.

This clone was observed a single time. V and J are TRBV29-1 and TRBJ1-1; no definite D call. V lost 4 bases, J lost 11 bases, and 14 bases lay in between. The CDR3 extends over 11 amino acids. CDR1 is SQVTM and CDR2 is ANQGSEA in the germline V gene. CDR3 sequence: CSVGEGVLAFF. In nucleotides, the CDR3 is TGCAGCGTTGGGGAGGGCGTCTTGGCTTTCTTT.

J is TRBJ2-5 and V is TRBV7-8, with TRBD2 as a possible D gene (5 bases). Germline-derived CDR1 and CDR2 are SGHVS and FQNEAQ. The V gene lost 2 bases and the J gene lost 0 bases, with 13 bases spanning the gap. This CDR3 is built from 16 residues. CDR3 nucleotide sequence: TGTGCCAGCAGCTTAATAAAGGTGCGGGACCAAGAGACCCAGTACTTC. Protein: CASSLIKVRDQETQYF.

This clone was seen more than once but under ten times. The chain combines TRBV3-1 (or the pseudogene TRBV3-2) with TRBJ1-1, with D tentatively TRBD1 (5 bases). Germline loops: CDR1 LGHDT, CDR2 YNNKEL (reference sequence). The CDR3 sequence is 14 residues long. V shed 3 bases and J shed 2 bases, with 10 bases lying between them. The CDR3 reads CASSHAGPNTEAFF. CDR3 bases: TGTGCCAGCAGCCATGCGGGGCCAAACACTGAAGCTTTCTTT.

This clone was counted a single time. This sequence joins TRBV19 and TRBJ2-1; TRBD2 matches at 7 bases. Germline loops: CDR1 LNHDA, CDR2 SQIVND (reference sequence). The junction had 5 bases not matched to a gene; V was cut back by 3 bases and J by 3 bases. The CDR3 contains 15 residues. CDR3 DNA: TGTGCCAGTAGTATGGGCGGGAGAAGCTACAATGAGCAGTTCTTC. This translates into CASSMGGRSYNEQFF.

The CDR3 DNA follows: TGTGCCAGCATGGCCGGGACACACTTCTCCCAAGAGACCCAGTACTTC. This codes for CASMAGTHFSQETQYF. J is TRBJ2-5 and V is TRBV5-8, with a weak D call TRBD1 (6 bases). This CDR3 spans 16 amino acids. Trimming removed 6 bases at V and 1 base at J, with 19 bases between. Germline V CDR1 and CDR2: SGHTS, YDEGEE. The full variable domain, completed using reference TRBV5-8 and TRBJ2-5, is EAGVTQSPTHLIKTRGQQATLRCSPISGHTSVYWYQQALGLGLQFLLWYDEGEERNRGNFPPRFSGRQFPNYSSELNVNALELEDSALYLCASMAGTHFSQETQYFGPGTRLLVL.

This clone was counted a few times. The chain uses TRBV7-3 and TRBJ2-1; D is undetermined. The CDR3 spans 15 residues. CDR1 SGHTA and CDR2 FQGTGA come from the germline V gene. Trimming took off 5 bases at V and 6 bases at J, with 17 bases between the two ends. CDR3: CASSNIVGFANEQFF. The CDR3 bases are TGTGCCAGCAGCAATATAGTTGGTTTTGCCAATGAGCAGTTCTTC.

The gene calls are TRBV5-1 and TRBJ2-1, with 9 bases aligning to TRBD2. Germline-derived CDR1 and CDR2 are SGHRS and YFSETQ. Losses at the gene ends were 4 bases for V and 7 bases for J; bases not matched to a gene: 12. CDR3 length: 16 amino acids. CDR3 protein: CASSPSGSGSGNEQFF. The CDR3 nucleotides read TGCGCCAGCAGCCCGAGTGGTAGCGGGAGTGGGAATGAGCAGTTCTTC.

V gene TRBV5-1 combines with J gene TRBJ2-1, with TRBD1 matching over 8 bases. With V trimmed by 4 bases and J by 1 base, 4 bases remained unmatched. The length of the CDR3 is 15 residues. CDR1 is SGHRS, CDR2 YFSETQ, per germline. CDR3 residues: CASSPDRVSYNEQFF. DNA of the CDR3: TGCGCCAGCAGCCCGGACAGGGTTTCCTACAATGAGCAGTTCTTC.

The chain joins TRBV7-3 to TRBJ1-2; D perhaps matches TRBD1 (5 bases). V dropped 7 bases and J dropped 6 bases, with 21 bases sitting between them. The germline gives CDR1 SGHTA, CDR2 FQGTGA. This CDR3 comprises 15 residues. The CDR3 loop is CASKLSPGGVHGYTF. For the CDR3, the DNA is TGTGCCAGCAAACTCAGTCCGGGGGGAGTCCATGGCTACACCTTC.

This clone is a singleton in its sample. The V call is TRBV27, the J call TRBJ2-2; 11 bases are a match to TRBD1. Per the germline V gene, CDR1 is MNHEY and CDR2 is SMNVEV (reference sequence). The CDR3 covers 16 residues. J lost 4 bases, V lost 7 bases, and 8 bases had no gene match. CDR3 nucleotide sequence: TGTGCCAGCAAGTCAGGACAGGGGGCACGCACCGGGGAGCTGTTTTTT. Its translation: CASKSGQGARTGELFF.

The rearrangement uses TRBV9 and TRBJ1-2; possible D gene TRBD1, 6 bases. Trimming removed 6 bases at V and 7 bases at J, with 19 bases between. Germline loops: CDR1 SGDLS, CDR2 YYNGEE. The CDR3 has 14 residues. The CDR3 DNA sequence: TGTGCCAGCACCGACAATGCAGGGGCTGGTGGCTACACCTTC. Its protein product is CASTDNAGAGGYTF.

V and J are TRBV18 and TRBJ1-4, with 8 bases fitting TRBD1. This CDR3 is built from 15 residues. Germline lookup yields CDR1 KGHSH and CDR2 LQKENI. Unmatched junction bases numbered 7, after V lost 6 bases and J lost 4 bases. The CDR3 here is CASSREDRDNEKLFF. The CDR3 nucleotides are TGTGCCAGCTCGCGAGAGGACAGGGATAATGAAAAACTGTTTTTT.

The rearrangement joins TRBV18 to TRBJ1-1, with TRBD1 as a possible D gene (5 bases). V was shortened by 6 bases and J by 1 base, with 9 bases between the two germline ends. This CDR3 has 13 amino acids. Germline V lookup: CDR1 KGHSH, CDR2 LQKENI. The CDR3 protein is CASSEGKNTEAFF. Here the CDR3 DNA reads TGTGCCAGCTCGGAGGGGAAGAACACTGAAGCTTTCTTT. Full variable domain (missing parts from reference TRBV18 and TRBJ1-1): NAGVMQNPRHLVRRRGQEARLRCSPMKGHSHVYWYRQLPEEGLKFMVYLQKENIIDESGMPKERFSAEFPKEGPSILRIQQVVRGDSAAYFCASSEGKNTEAFFGQGTRLTVV.

This clone was observed a single time. The chain carries TRBV27 and TRBJ2-1, with unresolved D. CDR3 length equals 12 residues. Germline V lookup: CDR1 MNHEY, CDR2 SMNVEV (reference sequence). The V end was cut by 5 bases, the J end by 7 bases, with 9 bases between. CDR3 protein: CASSLRLNEQFF. The DNA of the CDR3 is TGTGCCAGCAGTCTCCGGTTAAATGAGCAGTTCTTC.

This clone showed up just once. The chain uses TRBV5-1 and TRBJ1-1, with TRBD1 matching 7 bases. CDR3 length: 13 amino acids. Germline CDR1 is SGHRS and CDR2 is YFSETQ. With V trimmed by 7 bases and J by 2 bases, 5 bases remained unmatched. The CDR3 here is CASRDSLNTEAFF. The CDR3 nucleotides read TGCGCCAGCCGGGACAGTCTAAACACTGAAGCTTTCTTT.

There are a few counts of this clone. V and J are TRBV5-6 and TRBJ2-1; maybe TRBD2 (6 bases). V lost 4 bases and J lost 8, with 16 bases in between. This CDR3 comprises 14 residues. CDR1 and CDR2 (germline): SGHDT, YYEEEE. The DNA for the CDR3 is TGTGCCAGCAGCCCCCCGGGTGGAGGGCATGAGCAGTTCTTC. Protein sequence: CASSPPGGGHEQFF. The full variable domain, its missing parts supplied by reference TRBV5-6 and TRBJ2-1, is DAGVTQSPTHLIKTRGQQVTLRCSPKSGHDTVSWYQQALGQGPQFIFQYYEEEERQRGNFPDRFSGHQFPNYSSELNVNALLLGDSALYLCASSPPGGGHEQFFGPGTRLTVL.

The V call is TRBV6-2 or TRBV6-3, the J call TRBJ2-6; D is uncertain. The CDR3 has 15 residues. The germline V and J ends were trimmed by 1 base and 3 bases, with 7 bases remaining between them. The V gene's germline CDR1 is MNHEY and CDR2 SVGEGT. The CDR3 DNA reads TGTGCCAGCAGTTACTGGGCTCTTGGGGCCAACGTCCTGACTTTC. Its translation: CASSYWALGANVLTF.

This clone was detected only a few times. The chain links TRBV28 to TRBJ2-3; D not certain. The V and J ends lost 3 bases and 4 bases respectively, with 5 bases between them. The CDR3 extends over 12 amino acids. Germline CDR1 and CDR2: MDHEN and SYDVKM. The CDR3 DNA reads as TGTGCCAGCAGTTTGGTAGCAGATACGCAGTATTTT. Translated, it gives CASSLVADTQYF.

The J gene is TRBJ2-3, the V gene TRBV9; D is perhaps TRBD2 (5 bases). The germline gives CDR1 SGDLS, CDR2 YYNGEE. V gave up 5 bases and J gave up 6 bases, with 16 bases separating them. This CDR3 is 14 amino acids long. The CDR3 protein is CASSDPRSGDTQYF. CDR3 coding DNA: TGTGCCAGCAGTGACCCTCGGAGCGGCGATACGCAGTATTTT.

The V gene is TRBV19, the J gene TRBJ2-7; D is perhaps TRBD1 (5 bases). Trimming took off 1 base at V and 4 bases at J, with 11 bases between the two ends. CDR3 length equals 14 residues. Looked up from germline, CDR1 is LNHDA and CDR2 is SQIVND (reference sequence). This CDR3 reads CASSIAGSLYEQYF. In DNA, the CDR3 is TGTGCCAGTAGTATAGCAGGGTCGCTGTACGAGCAGTACTTC.

The V gene is TRBV7-3, the J gene TRBJ2-1; TRBD2 matches at 10 bases. This CDR3 spans 16 amino acids. From germline, CDR1 is SGHTA and CDR2 FQGTGA. V lost 5 bases to trimming and J lost 4 bases; unmatched junction nucleotides: 8. CDR3 loop: CASSHQIAGGYNEQFF. The CDR3 DNA sequence: TGTGCCAGCAGCCACCAAATAGCGGGAGGTTACAATGAGCAGTTCTTC. Based on the CDR3 plus reference TRBV7-3 and TRBJ2-1, the full variable domain is GAGVSQTPSNKVTEKGKYVELRCDPISGHTALYWYRQSLGQGPEFLIYFQGTGAADDSGLPNDRFFAVRPEGSVSTLKIQRTERGDSAVYLCASSHQIAGGYNEQFFGPGTRLTVL.

This clone was observed a single time. This chain connects TRBV11-2 to TRBJ2-1, with TRBD2 matching 7 bases. The CDR3 sequence is 12 residues long. The V gene end was trimmed by 8 bases and the J gene end by 6 bases; junction bases not matched to a gene: 4. In germline, CDR1 is SGHAT, CDR2 FQNNGV. CDR3 sequence reads: CASERTSNEQFF. CDR3 nucleotide sequence: TGTGCCAGCGAGCGGACTAGCAATGAGCAGTTCTTC.

The chain joins TRBV5-4 to TRBJ1-4; the match to TRBD1 covers 7 bases. Looked up from germline, CDR1 is SGHNT and CDR2 is YYREEE (reference sequence). The V and J ends lost 2 bases and 0 bases, in that order; junction bases with no gene match: 4. The CDR3 totals 16 residues. DNA for the CDR3: TGTGCCAGCAGCTTAGGGGGCAGTTCAACTAATGAAAAACTGTTTTTT. Encoded protein: CASSLGGSSTNEKLFF.

The rearrangement links TRBV18 to TRBJ1-5; D perhaps matches TRBD1 (6 bases). V lost 3 bases and J 1 base, leaving 13 bases between the germline ends. There are 16 residues in the CDR3. Germline V gene lookup returns CDR1 KGHSH and CDR2 LQKENI. As DNA, the CDR3 is TGTGCCAGCTCACCGAACGAGGGACACAGCAATCAGCCCCAGCATTTT. It codes for CASSPNEGHSNQPQHF.

This sequence joins TRBV28 and TRBJ2-1, with 11 positions matching TRBD2. The germline V gene has CDR1 MDHEN and CDR2 SYDVKM. The CDR3 runs 14 residues. Losses at the gene ends were 6 bases for V and 10 bases for J; bases not matched to a gene: 8. The CDR3 nucleotides read TGTGCCAGCAGACTAGCGGGAGAGATCTGGGAGCAGTTCTTC. Translated: CASRLAGEIWEQFF. Filled out from reference TRBV28 and TRBJ2-1, the complete variable domain reads DVKVTQSSRYLVKRTGEKVFLECVQDMDHENMFWYRQDPGLGLRLIYFSYDVKMKEKGDIPEGYSVSREKKERFSLILESASTNQTSMYLCASRLAGEIWEQFFGPGTRLTVL.

V gene TRBV5-4 combines with J gene TRBJ2-2, with 10 positions matching TRBD1. Germline V lookup: CDR1 SGHNT, CDR2 YYREEE (reference sequence). Trimming took 4 bases from V and 5 from J; bases not matched to a gene: 8. The CDR3 has 16 amino acids. The CDR3 sequence is CASSGGQGVQTGELFF. The CDR3 DNA reads TGTGCCAGCAGCGGAGGACAGGGGGTACAGACCGGGGAGCTGTTTTTT.

This clone came up a few times. This chain connects TRBV28 to TRBJ2-7; the D gene is possibly TRBD2 (7 bases). The CDR3 contains 14 residues. Trimming stripped 5 bases from V and 6 bases from J, with 17 bases between. The germline CDR1 and CDR2 sequences are MDHEN and SYDVKM. CDR3 sequence (DNA): TGTGCCAGCAGTCCGTTGCCGGGGGGCGGCGAGCAGTACTTC. Amino acid sequence: CASSPLPGGGEQYF.

The V gene is TRBV5-4, the J gene TRBJ2-7; TRBD2 agrees at 11 bases. The CDR3 length is 15 residues. The trim removed 4 bases at V and 0 bases at J, leaving 3 bases unmatched. CDR1 and CDR2 from the germline V gene are SGHNT and YYREEE (reference sequence). CDR3 sequence (DNA): TGTGCCAGCAGCACTAGCGGGAGCATCTCCTACGAGCAGTACTTC. The encoded protein is CASSTSGSISYEQYF.